The 24 T cell receptor beta chains reported below all come from one sample, sequenced in a study of T-cell reconstitution after alpha-beta-depleted transplantation in children. Unique molecular identifiers were incorporated when the TCRbeta library was constructed. TCRdb processed the PCR reads anew with MiXCR; each CDR3 protein has one entry. The table records a few hundred thousand distinct CDR3 sequences, approximately 30% of them present only once. Specimen: PBMCs, collected before TCRalphabeta/CD19-depleted stem cell transplant. These receptors all come from a boy under two years old with Wiskott-Aldrich syndrome, due to receive a stem cell transplant.

This chain links TRBV7-9 with TRBJ1-6; 7 positions agree with TRBD1. This CDR3 has 15 amino acids. Germline assignment: CDR1 SEHNR and CDR2 FQNEAQ (reference sequence). The trim removed 6 bases at V and 5 bases at J, leaving 7 bases unmatched. The CDR3 DNA reads TGTGCCAGCAGAATGAACCAGGGGGATAATTCACCCCTCCACTTT. It translates to CASRMNQGDNSPLHF. Full variable domain (outside the CDR3, taken from reference TRBV7-9 and TRBJ1-6): DTGVSQNPRHKITKRGQNVTFRCDPISEHNRLYWYRQTLGQGPEFLTYFQNEAQLEKSRLLSDRFSAERPKGSFSTLEIQRTEQGDSAMYLCASRMNQGDNSPLHFGNGTRLTVT.

This clonotype was counted only a few times. The rearrangement links TRBV3-1 to TRBJ2-5; 7 nucleotides match TRBD2. The length of the CDR3 is 14 residues. CDR1 and CDR2 from the germline V gene are LGHDT and YNNKEL (reference sequence). After removal of 1 base from V and 3 bases from J, the junction contained 2 bases not matched to a gene. CDR3 amino acids: CASSQAAGEETQYF. The CDR3 DNA reads as TGTGCCAGCAGCCAAGCTGCGGGGGAAGAGACCCAGTACTTC.

Only a few counts were recorded for this clonotype. The chain joins TRBV5-1 to TRBJ2-7; 9 bases align to TRBD2. This CDR3 region has 16 residues. Germline values: CDR1 SGHRS, CDR2 YFSETQ. The junction had 7 bases not matched to a gene; V was cut back by 3 bases and J by 0 bases. CDR3 sequence: CASSWTWTSASYEQYF. The DNA for the CDR3 is TGCGCCAGCAGCTGGACATGGACTAGCGCCTCCTACGAGCAGTACTTC.

This chain uses TRBV5-1 with TRBJ2-1, with D possibly TRBD2 on 6 matching bases. Looked up from germline, CDR1 is SGHRS and CDR2 is YFSETQ. CDR3 length equals 14 residues. V was clipped by 4 bases and J by 4 bases, with 12 bases between them. The CDR3 DNA follows: TGCGCCAGCAGCCAGGACTACCGATACAATGAGCAGTTCTTC. Its translation: CASSQDYRYNEQFF.

CDR3 amino acids: CASSFRYLGVSGNTIYF. In DNA, the CDR3 is TGTGCCAGCAGCTTTCGATATCTAGGGGTTTCTGGAAACACCATATATTTT. V usage is TRBV7-9 and J usage is TRBJ1-3, with a tentative D call TRBD1 (5 bases). The CDR3 is made up of 17 amino acids. The germline V and J ends were trimmed by 3 bases and 1 base, with 16 bases remaining between them. Germline V CDR1 and CDR2: SEHNR, FQNEAQ (reference sequence).

This clonotype showed up just a few times. The rearrangement uses TRBV11-1 and TRBJ2-1, with 9 nucleotides matching TRBD1. V dropped 2 bases and J dropped 10; count of bases not matched to a gene: 18. The germline gives CDR1 SGHAT, CDR2 FQDESV (reference sequence). The CDR3 length is 18 residues. The CDR3 region has the DNA TGTGCCAGCAGCTTAACAGGGGGCCGGCTAGCGGTCCCATCGGAGCAGTTCTTC. Residues: CASSLTGGRLAVPSEQFF.

This chain connects TRBV29-1 to TRBJ2-4; no reliable D call. This CDR3 region has 14 residues. V was pared by 0 bases and J by 6 bases, with 12 bases between. Germline V gene data show CDR1 as SQVTM and CDR2 as ANQGSEA. The DNA for the CDR3 is TGCAGCGTTGAAGATTTGGGCAGAAGAAACATTCAGTACTTC. Translating it yields CSVEDLGRRNIQYF.

The J gene is TRBJ2-5, the V gene TRBV20-1, with 9 bases lining up with TRBD2. Germline V lookup: CDR1 DFQATT, CDR2 SNEGSKA (reference sequence). The CDR3 runs 15 residues. J gave up 2 bases and V 3 bases, and 7 bases lay outside the gene matches. CDR3 region: CSASVLAGRQETQYF. In DNA form, the CDR3 reads TGCAGTGCTAGCGTCCTAGCGGGACGTCAAGAGACCCAGTACTTC.

A remark on this clonotype: One end of the junction does not line up with germline, which may come from a read error. V is TRBV5-1 and J is TRBJ2-1; possibly TRBD2 for D (5 bases). Germline CDR1 SGHRS, CDR2 YFSETQ. This CDR3 comprises 11 residues. Here the CDR3 DNA reads TGCGCCAGCAGCTTGGAAGGACTTATTATCTTC. Translated, it gives CASSLEGLIIF.

This clonotype was recorded a few times. As DNA, the CDR3 is TGCGCCAGCAGTGGGGGCTCAGGGGGGCGAGAGACCCAGTACTTC. It is translated as CASSGGSGGRETQYF. V usage is TRBV10-2 and J usage is TRBJ2-5; D may be TRBD1 (7 bases). Per the germline V gene, CDR1 is WSHSY and CDR2 is SAAADI. The CDR3 contains 15 residues. V was pared by 4 bases and J by 4 bases, with 16 bases between.

V and J are TRBV21-1 and TRBJ2-7; the table's D call, TRBD2, was not checked against the DNA. TRBV21-1 is given as a pseudogene. The CDR3 is 18 amino acids. In nucleotides, the CDR3 is TGTGCCAGCAGCATATTAGCGGGGCTAGCGGGAGGGCCAAACGAGCAGTACTTC. This sequence encodes CASSILAGLAGGPNEQYF.

The rearrangement links TRBV11-1 to TRBJ2-7; 15 nucleotides agree with TRBD2. Germline CDR1 SGHAT, CDR2 FQDESV (reference sequence). The CDR3 sequence is 19 residues long. Losses at the gene ends were 5 bases for V and 6 bases for J; bases not matched to a gene: 17. CDR3 in amino acids: CASSTDLGLAGGSPREQYF. CDR3 bases: TGTGCCAGCAGCACCGACCTGGGACTAGCGGGAGGATCCCCTCGCGAGCAGTACTTC.

This rearrangement joins TRBV5-1 to TRBJ1-4, with D possibly matching TRBD1 (6 bases). The V end lost 0 bases, the J end lost 4 bases, and 10 bases lay between the germline ends. CDR1 is SGHRS and CDR2 is YFSETQ in the germline V gene. The CDR3 is 15 amino acids. In DNA, the CDR3 is TGCGCCAGCAGCTTGGGACAGGTTCTTAATGAAAAACTGTTTTTT. Protein sequence: CASSLGQVLNEKLFF.

Many counts were recorded for this clonotype. The chain recombines TRBV5-1 with TRBJ2-3; possibly TRBD2 for D (5 bases). V was pared by 0 bases and J by 6 bases, with 5 bases between. CDR1 SGHRS and CDR2 YFSETQ come from the germline V gene. The CDR3 is 12 amino acids. CDR3 amino acids: CASSLERDTQYF. DNA of the CDR3: TGCGCCAGCAGCTTGGAGCGGGATACGCAGTATTTT.

V is TRBV29-1 and J is TRBJ2-2, with a tentative D call TRBD1 (6 bases). The germline V gene encodes CDR1 SQVTM and CDR2 ANQGSEA. V dropped 7 bases and J dropped 7 bases, with 16 bases sitting between them. This CDR3 region has 13 residues. CDR3 sequence: CSAARGRGGELFF. CDR3 DNA: TGCAGCGCCGCCAGGGGTAGGGGCGGGGAGCTGTTTTTT.

This clonotype was seen a few times. This rearrangement joins TRBV4-1 to TRBJ2-2; possibly TRBD2 for D (5 bases). Germline V lookup: CDR1 MGHRA, CDR2 YSYEKL. Trimming cost V 3 bases and J 3 bases, with 14 bases left between them. This CDR3 is 16 amino acids long. CDR3 sequence (DNA): TGCGCCAGCAGCCACGTTCGGGGTGCGGACACCGGGGAGCTGTTTTTT. Residues: CASSHVRGADTGELFF.

This clonotype was detected a few times. The chain is built from TRBV20-1 and TRBJ1-2; D remains ambiguous. The V end was cut by 6 bases, the J end by 2 bases, with 16 bases between. The CDR3 consists of 14 residues. Germline V gene sequence: CDR1 DFQATT, CDR2 SNEGSKA (reference sequence). The DNA of the CDR3 is TGCAGTGCCCCTCTTCCGGGGATGAACTATGGCTACACCTTC. The encoded protein is CSAPLPGMNYGYTF.

The chain uses TRBV2 and TRBJ2-3; 7 bases map to TRBD2. After removal of 7 bases from V and 2 bases from J, the junction contained 0 bases not matched to a gene. Per the germline V gene, CDR1 is SNHLY and CDR2 is FYNNEI. The CDR3 extends over 12 amino acids. Here the CDR3 reads CASKRDTDTQYF. The CDR3 region has the DNA TGTGCCAGCAAGCGGGACACAGATACGCAGTATTTT.

This clonotype was counted between two and nine times. The CDR3 here is CASSLIPLNTATNEKLFF. CDR3 nucleotide sequence: TGTGCCAGCAGCTTGATCCCCCTAAACACCGCAACTAATGAAAAACTGTTTTTT. The chain carries TRBV5-6 and TRBJ1-4, with D unclear. Trimming removed 1 base from V and 0 bases from J, with 16 bases in between. This CDR3 has 18 amino acids. CDR1 and CDR2 from the germline V gene are SGHDT and YYEEEE.

The chain carries TRBV10-3 and TRBJ2-1; tentatively, D is TRBD1 (6 bases). Looked up from germline, CDR1 is ENHRY and CDR2 is SYGVKD. With 8 bases removed from V and 0 bases from J, the gap between germline ends came to 11 bases. CDR3 size: 14 residues. The CDR3 DNA reads as TGTGCCATCGGACAGAAGAGCTCCTACAATGAGCAGTTCTTC. This sequence encodes CAIGQKSSYNEQFF.

This clonotype has just a few counts. The chain carries TRBV29-1 and TRBJ2-3; 7 nucleotides match TRBD1. This CDR3 has 13 residues. Germline V gene sequence: CDR1 SQVTM, CDR2 ANQGSEA. Trimming cost V 7 bases and J 2 bases; bases outside gene matches: 6. The DNA of the CDR3 is TGCAGCGACCGGGACAGCCCCACAGATACGCAGTATTTT. Translating gives CSDRDSPTDTQYF.

The chain joins TRBV5-1 to TRBJ2-2, with TRBD1 identical over 7 bases. The V segment lost 5 bases and the J segment 6 bases; nucleotides outside the gene matches: 10. Germline V CDR1 and CDR2: SGHRS, YFSETQ. The CDR3 sequence is 15 residues long. CDR3 residues: CASSFGQASAGELFF. In DNA form, the CDR3 reads TGCGCCAGCAGTTTCGGACAGGCGAGCGCCGGGGAGCTGTTTTTT.

This chain links TRBV3-1 with TRBJ2-6; D gene unclear. Trimming took off 0 bases at V and 2 bases at J, with 5 bases between the two ends. This CDR3 has 15 amino acids. Germline V gene data show CDR1 as LGHDT and CDR2 as YNNKEL (reference sequence). The CDR3 here is CASSQEGAGANVLTF. CDR3 sequence (DNA): TGTGCCAGCAGCCAAGAAGGTGCTGGGGCCAACGTCCTGACTTTC.

This chain uses TRBV11-2 with TRBJ2-3; 10 bases match TRBD2. This CDR3 is 16 amino acids long. The V gene end was trimmed by 4 bases and the J gene end by 2 bases; junction bases not matched to a gene: 6. Germline V CDR1 and CDR2: SGHAT, FQNNGV. The CDR3 region is CASSYLAGVPTDTQYF. In nucleotides, the CDR3 is TGTGCCAGCAGCTATCTAGCGGGAGTACCCACAGATACGCAGTATTTT.